This TCR beta chain was sequenced during a study of OX40 agonist ivuxolimab in advanced cancers. Produced via immunoSEQ multiplex PCR; TCRdb's table is partial and in-frame only. Among over 30,000 clones listed, roughly 89% were seen once. The CDR3 runs 14 residues. V lost 0 bases and J lost 4; bases outside the gene matches: 1. Germline V lookup: CDR1 MDHEN, CDR2 SYDVKM. Sample: CD4+ or CD8+ T cells sorted from blood, taken in a trial of the OX40 agonist ivuxolimab. The TCR originated in an adult with an advanced solid tumor such as melanoma, head and neck, liver or kidney cancer. V and J are TRBV28 and TRBJ2-3; 7 nucleotides agree with TRBD1. The CDR3 is CASSLWTGSDTQYF. The CDR3 DNA sequence: TGTGCCAGCAGTTTATGGACAGGGTCAGATACGCAGTATTTT.